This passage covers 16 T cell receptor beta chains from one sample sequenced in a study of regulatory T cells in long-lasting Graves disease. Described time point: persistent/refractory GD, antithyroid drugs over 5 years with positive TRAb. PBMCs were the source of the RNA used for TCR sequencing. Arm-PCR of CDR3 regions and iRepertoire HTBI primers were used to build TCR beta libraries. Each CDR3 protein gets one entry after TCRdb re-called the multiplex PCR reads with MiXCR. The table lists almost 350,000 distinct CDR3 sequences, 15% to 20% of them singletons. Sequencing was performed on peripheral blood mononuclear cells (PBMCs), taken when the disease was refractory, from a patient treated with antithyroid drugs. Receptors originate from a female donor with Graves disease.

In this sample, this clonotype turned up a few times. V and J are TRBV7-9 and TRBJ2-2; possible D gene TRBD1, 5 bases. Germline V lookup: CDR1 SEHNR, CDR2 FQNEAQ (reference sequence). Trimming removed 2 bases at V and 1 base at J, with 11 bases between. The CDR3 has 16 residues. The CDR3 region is CASSLMAGMNTGELFF. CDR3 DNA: TGTGCCAGCAGCTTAATGGCAGGGATGAACACCGGGGAGCTGTTTTTT.

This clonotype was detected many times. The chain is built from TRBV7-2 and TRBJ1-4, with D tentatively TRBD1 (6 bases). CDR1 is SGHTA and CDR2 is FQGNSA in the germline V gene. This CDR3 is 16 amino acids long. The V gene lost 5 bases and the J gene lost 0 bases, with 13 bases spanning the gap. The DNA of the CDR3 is TGTGCCAGCAGCGCACGACAGGTCGCAACTAATGAAAAACTGTTTTTT. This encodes CASSARQVATNEKLFF.

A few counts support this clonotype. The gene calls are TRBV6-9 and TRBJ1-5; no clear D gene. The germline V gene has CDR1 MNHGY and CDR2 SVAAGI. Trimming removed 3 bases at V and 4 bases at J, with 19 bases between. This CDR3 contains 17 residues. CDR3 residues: CASSYSSGRVGNQPQHF. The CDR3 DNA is TGTGCCAGCAGTTACTCATCGGGGAGGGTAGGAAATCAGCCCCAGCATTTT.

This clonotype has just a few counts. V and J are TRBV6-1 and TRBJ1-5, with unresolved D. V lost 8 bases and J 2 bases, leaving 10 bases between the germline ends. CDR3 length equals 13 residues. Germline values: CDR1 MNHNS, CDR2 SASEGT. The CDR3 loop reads CASQWVGNQPQHF. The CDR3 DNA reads TGTGCCAGCCAGTGGGTAGGCAATCAGCCCCAGCATTTT.

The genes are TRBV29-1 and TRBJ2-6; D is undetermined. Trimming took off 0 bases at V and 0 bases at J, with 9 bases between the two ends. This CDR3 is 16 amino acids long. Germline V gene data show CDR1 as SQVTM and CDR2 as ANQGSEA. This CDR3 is CSVEDRTISGANVLTF. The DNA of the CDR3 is TGCAGCGTTGAAGATCGAACGATCTCTGGGGCCAACGTCCTGACTTTC.

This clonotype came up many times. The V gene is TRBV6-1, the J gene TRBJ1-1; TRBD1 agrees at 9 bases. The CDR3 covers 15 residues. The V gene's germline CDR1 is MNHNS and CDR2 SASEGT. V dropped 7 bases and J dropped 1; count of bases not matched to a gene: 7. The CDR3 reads CASIPPGQGNTEAFF. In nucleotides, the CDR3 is TGTGCCAGCATCCCACCGGGACAGGGGAACACTGAAGCTTTCTTT.

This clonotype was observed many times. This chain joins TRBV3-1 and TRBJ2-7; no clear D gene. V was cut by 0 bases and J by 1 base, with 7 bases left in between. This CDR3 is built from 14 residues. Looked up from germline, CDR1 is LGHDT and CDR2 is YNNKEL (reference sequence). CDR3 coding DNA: TGTGCCAGCAGCCAAGATGGGCGTTCCTACGAGCAGTACTTC. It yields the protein CASSQDGRSYEQYF.

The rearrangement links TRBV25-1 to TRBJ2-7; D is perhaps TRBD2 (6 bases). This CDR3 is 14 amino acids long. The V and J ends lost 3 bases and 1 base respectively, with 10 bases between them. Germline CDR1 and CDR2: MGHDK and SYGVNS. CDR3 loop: CASSEDYRSYEQYF. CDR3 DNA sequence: TGTGCCAGCAGTGAGGACTATAGATCCTACGAGCAGTACTTC.

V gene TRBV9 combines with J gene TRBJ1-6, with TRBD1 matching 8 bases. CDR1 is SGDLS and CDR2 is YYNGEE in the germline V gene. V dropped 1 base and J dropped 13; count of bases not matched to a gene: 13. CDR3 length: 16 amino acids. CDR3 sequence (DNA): TGTGCCAGCAGCGTATCCGCGACAGGGGCCCAAAGTCCCCTCCACTTT. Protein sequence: CASSVSATGAQSPLHF.

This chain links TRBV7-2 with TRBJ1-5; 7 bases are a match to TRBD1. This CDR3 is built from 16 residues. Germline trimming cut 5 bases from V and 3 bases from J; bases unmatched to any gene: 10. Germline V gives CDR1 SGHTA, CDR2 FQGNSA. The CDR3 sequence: CASSQGDARHNQPQHF. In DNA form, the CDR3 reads TGTGCCAGCAGCCAGGGGGACGCCCGTCACAATCAGCCCCAGCATTTT.

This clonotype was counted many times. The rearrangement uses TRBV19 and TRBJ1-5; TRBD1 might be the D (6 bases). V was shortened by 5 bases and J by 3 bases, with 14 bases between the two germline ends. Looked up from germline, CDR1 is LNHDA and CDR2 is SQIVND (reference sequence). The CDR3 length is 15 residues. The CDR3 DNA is TGTGCCAGTAGTCTGGCTGACAGGAACAATCAGCCCCAGCATTTT. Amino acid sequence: CASSLADRNNQPQHF.

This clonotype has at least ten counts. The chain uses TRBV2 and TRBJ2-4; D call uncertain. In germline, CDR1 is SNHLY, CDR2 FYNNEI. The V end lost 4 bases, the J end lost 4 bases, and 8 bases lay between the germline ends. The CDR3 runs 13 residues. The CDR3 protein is CASSVEQKNIQYF. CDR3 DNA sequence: TGTGCCAGCAGTGTAGAACAGAAAAACATTCAGTACTTC.

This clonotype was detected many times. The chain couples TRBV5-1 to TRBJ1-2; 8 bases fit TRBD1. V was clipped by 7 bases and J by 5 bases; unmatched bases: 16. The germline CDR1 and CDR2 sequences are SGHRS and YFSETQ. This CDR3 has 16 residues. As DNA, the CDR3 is TGCGCCAGCCGAGCCGAAATAACAGGGGGGGCTTATGGCTACACCTTC. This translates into CASRAEITGGAYGYTF. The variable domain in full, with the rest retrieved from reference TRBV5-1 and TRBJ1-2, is KAGVTQTPRYLIKTRGQQVTLSCSPISGHRSVSWYQQTPGQGLQFLFEYFSETQRNKGNFPGRFSGRQFSNSRSEMNVSTLELGDSALYLCASRAEITGGAYGYTFGSGTRLTVV.

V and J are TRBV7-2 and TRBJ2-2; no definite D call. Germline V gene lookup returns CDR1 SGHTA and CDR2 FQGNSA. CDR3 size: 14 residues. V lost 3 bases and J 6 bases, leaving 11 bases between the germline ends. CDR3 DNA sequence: TGTGCCAGCAGCTTTACGTTTTTAGCCGGGGAGCTGTTTTTT. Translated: CASSFTFLAGELFF.

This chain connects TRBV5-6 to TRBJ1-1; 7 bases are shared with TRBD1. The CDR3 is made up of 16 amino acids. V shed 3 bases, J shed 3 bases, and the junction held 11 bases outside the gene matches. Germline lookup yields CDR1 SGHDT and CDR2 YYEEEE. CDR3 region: CASSYDRALSYTEAFF. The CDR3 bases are TGTGCCAGCAGCTACGACAGGGCTTTGTCGTACACTGAAGCTTTCTTT.

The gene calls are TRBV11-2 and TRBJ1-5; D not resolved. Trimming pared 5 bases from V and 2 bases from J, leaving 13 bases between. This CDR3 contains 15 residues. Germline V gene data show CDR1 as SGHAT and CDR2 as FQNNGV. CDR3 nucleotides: TGTGCCAGCAGCCCCTTCGGCAGAGGCAATCAGCCCCAGCATTTT. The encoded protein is CASSPFGRGNQPQHF.